The present T cell receptor (beta chain) was sequenced within a study of shared clonotypes between healthy human individuals (dated by TCRdb to the early 2020s). In terms of the full investigation: A couple of women and a few men aged 18 to 49 years were included in the cohort. Per donor, three plates each were used for CD4 naive and CD4 memory, two for CD8 naive, and one for CD8 memory. The study deeply sequenced blood TCR repertoires of roughly five healthy adults to estimate repertoire size and the extent of clonotype sharing between individuals. To increase sequencing depth and limit assay-specific biases, different laboratories used diverse techniques to prepare libraries and sequence TCR repertoires. Per donor, leukapheresis produced somewhere between about 0.9 and 10 billion PBMCs. Results the study describes overall, beyond this receptor: Across a few donors, around 5% of naive CD4, roughly 3.8% of naive CD8, around 2.5% of memory CD4, and about 0.4% of memory CD8 clonotypes were shared. Only blood was sampled, and tissue TCR repertoires likely differ from those in blood. Pairwise subsampling indicated that sequencing depth was expected to affect the degree of clonotype sharing among donors. Naive subsets generally had larger estimated clonotype richness than memory subsets. Incomplete sequencing was indicated by rarefaction of sorted-subset datasets, despite the large sequencing depth. Clonotypes shared by all four sorted-subset donors showed higher generation probabilities than non-shared clonotypes. The genetic and exposure-history diversity represented was limited by the small number of donors.

The donors were healthy, HIV-negative adults with no recently reported acute infections or vaccinations. Every donor was a Caucasian adult living in Nashville, Tennessee, USA. CD4+ T cells were enriched through magnetic negative selection, after which naive cells were positively selected on CD45RA and the remaining negative fraction served as the memory subset. Blood was obtained by leukapheresis, after which PBMCs were separated by Ficoll-Histopaque density gradient centrifugation and cryopreserved in liquid nitrogen vapor phase. Analytical flow cytometry was used to check the purity and quantity of each magnetically sorted T cell population. Each sorted fraction had its genomic DNA isolated and then quantified by UV absorbance on a Nanodrop 2000c. Of note for this clone: Its antigen target is currently unknown. There are no base qualities to consult, and no much larger clone falls within one base.

Using the deep immunoSEQ assay, multiplex PCR amplified TCR CDR3 regions from genomic DNA. Genomic DNA extracted from each cell subset was distributed evenly over all wells of several immunoSEQ 96-well plates, and each plate served as one replicate. For sorted subsets, each replicate PCR was loaded with about 0.2 ug genomic DNA, equivalent to 30,000 or so T cell genomes. Purified libraries were quantified with a Qubit 3.0 fluorometer, sized on a Bioanalyzer 2100, and re-quantified with the KAPA Library Quantification kit. Every immunoSEQ 96-well plate was sequenced on a dedicated single-read 150-cycle Illumina NextSeq 550 flow cell. The study's processing was this. The immunoSEQ output contained only junctional sequences without quality scores, so filtering could not match that applied to full-length reads. Sequences were annotated with PyIR, a Python wrapper for IgBLAST v1.9, and V/J genes and CDR3 were assigned using IMGT germline references. Reads with weak V/J assignments (E-value above 1e-6), missing CDR3, stop codons, out-of-frame junctions, or ambiguous translated residues were removed. A V3J clonotype was defined by an identical inferred V gene, J gene, and CDR3 amino acid sequence. Percentage overlap between repertoires was computed as shared unique clonotypes divided by the size of the smaller repertoire. Richness of each repertoire was evaluated using RTK rarefaction, the Chao1 estimator, and Recon v2.1 estimates of unobserved clonotypes. Generation probabilities for all TCRbeta clonotypes obtained by the gDNA method from a handful of donors were computed using OLGA. TCRdb's version of the immuneACCESS table is confined to in-frame rearrangements and falls short of the full clone set. An unresolved V gene accounts for under half of the shortfall where checked; the remainder is of unknown origin. V, J and clone size are those of that table, while D and trimming were read from the DNA. This sample is represented by over 2 million clones; around 95% of them were singletons. The ten top clones hold roughly 0.13% of the sample.

V gives up 5 bases and J gives up 4 bases, and the segment between their germline ends measures 10 bases. The cysteine opens and the phenylalanine closes a CDR3 of 12 amino acids. Only the CDR3 part of the read is kept: 36 bases, read in frame from the first base. Based on the germline V gene, the CDR1 and CDR2 sequences are SGHRS and YFSETQ. Recombination linked TRBV5-1 to TRBJ2-7, and TRBD2 may be the D gene, going by 5 matching bases. The sequenced material came from naive CD4+ T cells sorted from blood. The sample's cell subset or site, from its label and the paper: CD45RA+ positively selected. This receptor was obtained from a man in his late teens or twenties in good health. The CDR3 here reads CASSTDLYEQYF. The sequenced DNA is TGCGCCAGCAGTACGGACTTATACGAGCAGTACTTC.